The next 13 T cell receptor beta chains were all read from a single sample in a study of PD-L1 blockade in urothelial cancer. Only in-frame clones appear in the TCRdb table, and some are missing; sequencing was by immunoSEQ multiplex PCR. Of some 40,000 clones listed, about 89% are singletons. Time point here: peripheral blood 6 weeks after treatment start. The source was PBMCs, collected around atezolizumab (anti-PD-L1) treatment. These receptors all come from a man in his 70s with urothelial cancer.

DNA for the CDR3: TGTGCCAGCAGCTTGAACTCCTTACGTTTGTACCAAGAGACCCAGTACTTC. Amino acids: CASSLNSLRLYQETQYF. This chain uses TRBV5-5 with TRBJ2-5; D is undetermined. Germline assignment: CDR1 SGHKS and CDR2 YYEKEE (reference sequence). This CDR3 has 17 residues. V was cut by 1 base and J by 0 bases, with 16 bases left in between.

The chain recombines TRBV7-9 with TRBJ1-3, with a weak D call TRBD1 (6 bases). Germline V gene data show CDR1 as SEHNR and CDR2 as FQNEAQ (reference sequence). CDR3 length equals 16 residues. Trimming cost V 5 bases and J 2 bases, with 16 bases left between them. Here the CDR3 reads CASSVSGGAAGNTIYF. The CDR3 DNA is TGTGCCAGCAGCGTCAGCGGGGGGGCTGCTGGAAACACCATATATTTT.

The chain carries TRBV28 and TRBJ1-1, with 7 bases matching TRBD1. With V trimmed by 8 bases and J by 1 base, 13 bases remained unmatched. The CDR3 sequence is 16 residues long. Per germline, CDR1 MDHEN and CDR2 SYDVKM. The CDR3 here is CASVYAGKGANTEAFF. The CDR3 bases are TGTGCCAGCGTTTATGCGGGCAAGGGGGCGAACACTGAAGCTTTCTTT.

The chain recombines TRBV2 with TRBJ2-1, with D tentatively TRBD2 (5 bases). Germline CDR1 is SNHLY and CDR2 is FYNNEI. The CDR3 length is 16 residues. The V end lost 6 bases, the J end lost 3 bases, and 18 bases lay between the germline ends. The CDR3 loop reads CASSRGRELRYNEQFF. The CDR3 region has the DNA TGTGCCAGCAGCCGTGGCCGGGAACTTCGCTACAATGAGCAGTTCTTC.

The CDR3 coding sequence is TGTGCCAGCAGCTTGGGGACTAACGGGGAGCTGTTTTTT. Translated, it gives CASSLGTNGELFF. The J gene is TRBJ2-2, the V gene TRBV11-1, with 7 positions matching TRBD2. The CDR3 extends over 13 amino acids. From germline, CDR1 is SGHAT and CDR2 FQDESV (reference sequence). V lost 3 bases to trimming and J lost 7 bases; unmatched junction nucleotides: 2.

The CDR3, as DNA: TGTGCCAGCAGCCGAGAAGGAGGCTCCTACAATGAGCAGTTCTTC. Protein: CASSREGGSYNEQFF. The rearrangement joins TRBV27 to TRBJ2-1, with TRBD2 as a possible D gene (5 bases). Germline CDR1 and CDR2: MNHEY and SMNVEV (reference sequence). CDR3 length: 15 residues. V was trimmed by 6 bases and J by 0 bases, leaving 12 bases between them.

The chain uses TRBV10-3 and TRBJ2-2; 8 bases line up with TRBD1. In germline, CDR1 is ENHRY, CDR2 SYGVKD. The CDR3 length is 13 residues. Losses at the gene ends were 7 bases for V and 4 bases for J; bases not matched to a gene: 2. The CDR3 sequence: CAIKQGVTGELFF. In DNA, the CDR3 is TGTGCCATCAAACAGGGGGTCACCGGGGAGCTGTTTTTT.

V usage is TRBV29-1 and J usage is TRBJ1-1; TRBD1 aligns across 7 bases. Germline V gives CDR1 SQVTM, CDR2 ANQGSEA. This CDR3 has 14 amino acids. V lost 0 bases, J lost 0 bases, and 1 base stayed unmatched. The CDR3 nucleotides read TGCAGCGTTGAAGACAGGGGGTTGAACACTGAAGCTTTCTTT. It specifies CSVEDRGLNTEAFF.

The genes are TRBV4-1 and TRBJ2-7, with 12 bases that match TRBD2. This CDR3 region has 21 residues. Germline trimming cut 3 bases from V and 4 bases from J; bases unmatched to any gene: 22. Germline CDR1 MGHRA, CDR2 YSYEKL. Here the CDR3 reads CASSHFPQGASGRAFSYEQYF. Here the CDR3 DNA reads TGCGCCAGCAGCCACTTCCCCCAGGGGGCTAGCGGGAGGGCCTTCTCTTACGAGCAGTACTTC.

The V and J genes are TRBV6-8 and TRBJ2-7, with a weak D call TRBD1 (6 bases). Germline values: CDR1 MNHGY, CDR2 SAAAGT. CDR3 size: 16 residues. Trimming stripped 2 bases from V and 0 bases from J, with 14 bases between. CDR3: CASSYAPDRLSYEQYF. The CDR3 DNA follows: TGTGCCAGCAGTTACGCCCCAGACAGGCTCTCCTACGAGCAGTACTTC.

This clone has only one observation. This rearrangement joins TRBV27 to TRBJ1-3; 7 bases fit TRBD1. Germline V CDR1 and CDR2: MNHEY, SMNVEV (reference sequence). This CDR3 is built from 15 residues. V lost 4 bases and J lost 3; bases outside the gene matches: 6. Here the CDR3 DNA reads TGTGCCAGCAGTTCAGGGGGTCCGTATGGAAACACCATATATTTT. Encoded protein: CASSSGGPYGNTIYF.

CDR3 loop: CASSPGQGVMGQYF. CDR3 sequence (DNA): TGTGCCAGCTCACCGGGACAGGGGGTAATGGGGCAGTACTTC. The V gene is TRBV18, the J gene TRBJ2-7; 11 bases map to TRBD1. Germline lookup yields CDR1 KGHSH and CDR2 LQKENI. V was pared by 3 bases and J by 9 bases, with 7 bases of the junction left unmatched. The CDR3 is 14 amino acids.

This clone was recorded a few times. The chain is built from TRBV2 and TRBJ2-7; possibly TRBD2 for D (5 bases). Germline CDR1 reads SNHLY; CDR2 reads FYNNEI. CDR3 size: 11 residues. Trimming stripped 7 bases from V and 2 bases from J, with 6 bases between. DNA for the CDR3: TGTGCCAGCACGAGGGCCTACGAGCAGTACTTC. It translates to CASTRAYEQYF.